These 28 T cell receptor beta chains originate from one sample sequenced in a study of control samples from healthy donors and cancer patients (dated by TCRdb to about 2020). The library relied on the immunoSEQ multiplex PCR assay. Here the immuneACCESS table is served through TCRdb, limited to in-frame sequences with V and J called. Missing clones are a known gap in these copies; in checked studies unresolved V genes cover under half, and the rest lacks a known reason. Within this sample are about 160,000 clones, with approximately 90% of them counted one time only. In total, the top ten clones hold more than 10% of the sample. Sequenced input: blood. Source of these receptors: a man in his thirties or forties in good health.

This rearrangement joins TRBV7-9 to TRBJ2-7; 9 nucleotides line up with TRBD2. CDR3 length: 12 amino acids. The V and J ends lost 6 bases and 3 bases, in that order; junction bases with no gene match: 0. Germline CDR1 SEHNR, CDR2 FQNEAQ (reference sequence). The DNA of the CDR3 is TGTGCCAGCAGACTAGCGGGCTACGAGCAGTACTTC. Its translation: CASRLAGYEQYF.

V is TRBV27 and J is TRBJ1-4; D call uncertain. The CDR3 has 12 amino acids. The V and J ends lost 5 bases and 8 bases respectively, with 9 bases between them. The germline CDR1 and CDR2 sequences are MNHEY and SMNVEV (reference sequence). The CDR3 loop is CASSPIGEKLFF. The CDR3 DNA is TGTGCCAGCAGTCCCATCGGGGAAAAACTGTTTTTT.

J is TRBJ2-7 and V is TRBV5-4, with D hard to call. V lost 2 bases and J lost 0, with 15 bases in between. This CDR3 is 16 amino acids long. In germline, CDR1 is SGHNT, CDR2 YYREEE (reference sequence). The CDR3 sequence: CASSFQVTVSSYEQYF. The CDR3 DNA reads TGTGCCAGCAGCTTTCAGGTTACGGTGAGCTCCTACGAGCAGTACTTC.

The rearrangement joins TRBV3-1 (or the pseudogene TRBV3-2) to TRBJ1-1; no reliable D call. The CDR3 is 16 amino acids. Looked up from germline, CDR1 is LGHDT and CDR2 is YNNKEL (reference sequence). Trimming cost V 1 base and J 1 base, with 13 bases left between them. CDR3 sequence: CASSQGTGIGNTEAFF. The CDR3 DNA reads as TGTGCCAGCAGCCAAGGTACGGGGATAGGGAACACTGAAGCTTTCTTT.

This rearrangement joins TRBV28 to TRBJ2-3; the D is unclear. The V and J ends lost 2 bases and 1 base respectively, with 10 bases between them. The germline V gene has CDR1 MDHEN and CDR2 SYDVKM. The CDR3 sequence is 15 residues long. Here the CDR3 reads CASSLPAPRTDTQYF. The CDR3 nucleotides are TGTGCCAGCAGTTTACCAGCCCCACGCACAGATACGCAGTATTTT.

The chain recombines TRBV11-2 with TRBJ1-2; unclear D gene. The germline V gene encodes CDR1 SGHAT and CDR2 FQNNGV. Trimming removed 2 bases at V and 4 bases at J, with 8 bases between. CDR3 length: 13 amino acids. CDR3 region: CASSLLSGYGYTF. The DNA of the CDR3 is TGTGCCAGCAGCTTACTATCGGGCTATGGCTACACCTTC.

The rearrangement joins TRBV19 to TRBJ2-2; no definite D call. V gave up 5 bases and J gave up 8 bases, with 9 bases separating them. Germline CDR1 and CDR2: LNHDA and SQIVND (reference sequence). CDR3 size: 12 residues. The CDR3 DNA reads as TGTGCCAGTAGTGTACTTATGGGGGAGCTGTTTTTT. Protein product: CASSVLMGELFF. Full variable domain (remainder filled in from reference TRBV19 and TRBJ2-2): DGGITQSPKYLFRKEGQNVTLSCEQNLNHDAMYWYRQDPGQGLRLIYYSQIVNDFQKGDIAEGYSVSREKKESFPLTVTSAQKNPTAFYLCASSVLMGELFFGEGSRLTVL.

The chain is built from TRBV6-5 and TRBJ1-5; TRBD1 might be the D (6 bases). Trimming left V 6 bases short and J 1 base short, with 13 bases between. Germline assignment: CDR1 MNHEY and CDR2 SVGAGI. The CDR3 consists of 15 residues. This CDR3 reads CASRSQGGSNQPQHF. CDR3 DNA: TGTGCCAGCAGGTCACAGGGAGGGAGCAATCAGCCCCAGCATTTT.

The V call is TRBV30, the J call TRBJ2-3; no definite D call. This CDR3 has 14 residues. V was cut by 0 bases and J by 3 bases, with 10 bases left in between. CDR1 GTSNPN and CDR2 SVGIG come from the germline V gene (reference sequence). CDR3 sequence (DNA): TGTGCCTGGAGTGTAAACGGTTTTACAGATACGCAGTATTTT. This translates into CAWSVNGFTDTQYF.

This rearrangement joins TRBV24-1 to TRBJ2-1; D unresolved. Between the trimmed V and J ends, which lost 2 bases and 9 bases, there was a span of 7 bases. Germline CDR1 KGHDR, CDR2 SFDVKD. This CDR3 has 12 residues. This CDR3 reads CATSDSKGEQFF. The DNA for the CDR3 is TGTGCCACCAGTGATTCCAAGGGTGAGCAGTTCTTC.

This rearrangement joins TRBV11-1 to TRBJ1-3; weak D call: TRBD1 (5 bases). CDR1 and CDR2 from the germline V gene are SGHAT and FQDESV (reference sequence). The CDR3 covers 16 residues. V was pared by 2 bases and J by 0 bases, with 11 bases between. Written as DNA, the CDR3 is TGTGCCAGCAGCTTAACAGGACCCTTCTCTGGAAACACCATATATTTT. Translation: CASSLTGPFSGNTIYF.

CDR3 in amino acids: CASKGSGDGNTIYF. The CDR3 DNA follows: TGTGCCAGCAAAGGTTCAGGGGATGGAAACACCATATATTTT. The chain links TRBV6-5 to TRBJ1-3; maybe TRBD1 (6 bases). CDR1 is MNHEY, CDR2 SVGAGI, per germline. V lost 7 bases, J lost 3 bases, and 13 bases lay in between. There are 14 residues in the CDR3.

This chain links TRBV28 with TRBJ1-1, with D unresolved. Trimming removed 2 bases at V and 4 bases at J, with 11 bases between. CDR1 MDHEN and CDR2 SYDVKM come from the germline V gene. The CDR3 contains 14 residues. The CDR3 loop is CASSLDMVGTEAFF. The CDR3 DNA sequence: TGTGCCAGCAGTTTAGACATGGTGGGCACTGAAGCTTTCTTT.

V and J are TRBV19 and TRBJ1-2; TRBD1 matches at 9 bases. V was clipped by 6 bases and J by 4 bases; unmatched bases: 0. The CDR3 loop spans 12 amino acids. CDR1 is LNHDA, CDR2 SQIVND, per germline (reference sequence). CDR3 DNA sequence: TGTGCCAGTAGGGACAGGGGCTATGGCTACACCTTC. Residues: CASRDRGYGYTF.

This rearrangement joins TRBV5-4 to TRBJ1-1; weak D call: TRBD1 (6 bases). The CDR3 runs 15 residues. V lost 4 bases and J lost 4, with 17 bases in between. Germline values: CDR1 SGHNT, CDR2 YYREEE (reference sequence). The CDR3 spells CASSEGGSAFTEAFF. CDR3 nucleotides: TGTGCCAGCAGCGAAGGGGGGTCTGCATTCACTGAAGCTTTCTTT.

This chain uses TRBV7-3 with TRBJ2-5; 14 nucleotides match TRBD2. The CDR3 sequence is 19 residues long. Germline CDR1 is SGHTA and CDR2 is FQGTGA. The junction had 12 bases not matched to a gene; V was cut back by 4 bases and J by 2 bases. CDR3 coding DNA: TGTGCCAGCAGCTCCCCGGCGGGCGGGACTAGCGGGAGTCAAGAGACCCAGTACTTC. It specifies CASSSPAGGTSGSQETQYF.

The genes are TRBV7-3 and TRBJ2-7; TRBD2 matches at 14 bases. The ends lost 4 bases at V and 5 bases at J; junction bases unmatched: 1. This CDR3 comprises 14 residues. The V gene's germline CDR1 is SGHTA and CDR2 FQGTGA. This chain's CDR3 is CASSSGLAGDEQYF. Written as DNA, the CDR3 is TGTGCCAGCAGCTCGGGACTAGCGGGGGACGAGCAGTACTTC. Full variable domain (missing parts from reference TRBV7-3 and TRBJ2-7): GAGVSQTPSNKVTEKGKYVELRCDPISGHTALYWYRQSLGQGPEFLIYFQGTGAADDSGLPNDRFFAVRPEGSVSTLKIQRTERGDSAVYLCASSSGLAGDEQYFGPGTRLTVT.

J is TRBJ2-2 and V is TRBV7-7; 9 nucleotides agree with TRBD2. The CDR3 runs to 17 residues. Germline assignment: CDR1 SSHAT and CDR2 FNYEAQ (reference sequence). The V and J ends lost 6 bases and 5 bases, in that order; junction bases with no gene match: 13. This chain's CDR3 is CASSRISGGSGTGELFF. The CDR3 bases are TGTGCCAGCAGTCGGATTAGCGGGGGCTCGGGTACCGGGGAGCTGTTTTTT.

J is TRBJ1-4 and V is TRBV6-1, with 8 bases aligning to TRBD1. Germline V gene sequence: CDR1 MNHNS, CDR2 SASEGT. Trimming cost V 3 bases and J 7 bases; bases outside gene matches: 4. The CDR3 has 14 residues. CDR3 sequence reads: CASSESRGREKLFF. CDR3 sequence (DNA): TGTGCCAGCAGTGAGAGCAGGGGGCGTGAAAAACTGTTTTTT.

V is TRBV6-5 and J is TRBJ1-3, with TRBD1 matching 7 bases. The CDR3 extends over 15 amino acids. The germline V gene has CDR1 MNHEY and CDR2 SVGAGI. With 4 bases clipped from V and 6 bases from J, the junction kept 9 bases outside the gene matches. Here the CDR3 reads CASSSTTGNSNTIYF. The DNA for the CDR3 is TGTGCCAGCAGTTCCACGACAGGGAACTCAAACACCATATATTTT.

The genes are TRBV3-1 (or the pseudogene TRBV3-2) and TRBJ1-1, with no clear D. V gave up 4 bases and J gave up 4 bases, with 13 bases separating them. The CDR3 runs 14 residues. Per germline, CDR1 LGHDT and CDR2 YNNKEL (reference sequence). The CDR3 here is CASSPPTSGTEAFF. The CDR3 DNA sequence: TGTGCCAGCAGCCCCCCAACTTCGGGCACTGAAGCTTTCTTT.

In DNA, the CDR3 is TGCGCCAGCAGCTCGACCCTGAGGAGTTCACCCCTCCACTTT. As protein: CASSSTLRSSPLHF. The V gene is TRBV5-1, the J gene TRBJ1-6; D is undetermined. Trimming removed 3 bases at V and 9 bases at J, with 13 bases between. The CDR3 has 14 amino acids. Germline V gene data show CDR1 as SGHRS and CDR2 as YFSETQ. The complete variable domain, with remaining parts taken from reference TRBV5-1 and TRBJ1-6, reads KAGVTQTPRYLIKTRGQQVTLSCSPISGHRSVSWYQQTPGQGLQFLFEYFSETQRNKGNFPGRFSGRQFSNSRSEMNVSTLELGDSALYLCASSSTLRSSPLHFGNGTRLTVT.

At least ten counts were recorded for this clone. The chain recombines TRBV7-9 with TRBJ1-5; D is possibly TRBD1 (5 bases). The germline CDR1 and CDR2 sequences are SEHNR and FQNEAQ (reference sequence). There are 13 residues in the CDR3. V lost 5 bases and J lost 11, with 16 bases in between. CDR3 coding DNA: TGTGCCAGCAGCCCTCCCTCGGGGGAGACCCAGCATTTT. Amino acid sequence: CASSPPSGETQHF.

This clone has more than one count but fewer than ten. The chain has TRBV19 and TRBJ1-2, with 8 positions matching TRBD1. Germline loops: CDR1 LNHDA, CDR2 SQIVND (reference sequence). The CDR3 is 15 amino acids. The V segment lost 7 bases and the J segment 0 bases; nucleotides outside the gene matches: 7. CDR3 nucleotide sequence: TGTGCCAGTACCCGACAGGGGAACTCTAACTATGGCTACACCTTC. Residues: CASTRQGNSNYGYTF.

The J gene is TRBJ2-1, the V gene TRBV5-5, with D perhaps matching TRBD2 (6 bases). V was trimmed by 6 bases and J by 8 bases, leaving 21 bases between them. The CDR3 spans 15 residues. The germline gives CDR1 SGHKS, CDR2 YYEKEE (reference sequence). CDR3 protein: CASNGSSSRRDEQFF. For the CDR3, the DNA is TGTGCCAGCAACGGGAGTAGTTCCCGAAGAGATGAGCAGTTCTTC.

V and J are TRBV6-1 and TRBJ1-1; 8 positions agree with TRBD1. This CDR3 spans 14 amino acids. Germline V CDR1 and CDR2: MNHNS, SASEGT. The V and J ends lost 2 bases and 8 bases, in that order; junction bases with no gene match: 7. The CDR3: CASSERTGWLEAFF. CDR3 sequence (DNA): TGTGCCAGCAGTGAAAGGACAGGGTGGCTAGAAGCTTTCTTT.

This rearrangement joins TRBV15 to TRBJ2-4; D possibly uses TRBD1 or TRBD2 (7 bases each). Deletions cut 0 bases from V and 5 bases from J, with 11 bases between. Germline lookup yields CDR1 LNHNV and CDR2 YYDKDF (reference sequence). This CDR3 is built from 15 residues. CDR3 protein: CATSRDPGGENIQYF. The CDR3 DNA reads TGTGCCACCAGCAGAGATCCAGGGGGGGAAAACATTCAGTACTTC.

This clone has only one observation. The chain couples TRBV3-1 (or the pseudogene TRBV3-2) to TRBJ2-7, with D possibly called TRBD1 or TRBD2 (5 bases each). Germline V gene lookup returns CDR1 LGHDT and CDR2 YNNKEL (reference sequence). V lost 4 bases to trimming and J lost 0 bases, with 10 bases between them. The CDR3 runs to 14 residues. CDR3 region: CASSREGSSYEQYF. Written as DNA, the CDR3 is TGTGCCAGCAGCCGAGAGGGGAGCTCCTACGAGCAGTACTTC.